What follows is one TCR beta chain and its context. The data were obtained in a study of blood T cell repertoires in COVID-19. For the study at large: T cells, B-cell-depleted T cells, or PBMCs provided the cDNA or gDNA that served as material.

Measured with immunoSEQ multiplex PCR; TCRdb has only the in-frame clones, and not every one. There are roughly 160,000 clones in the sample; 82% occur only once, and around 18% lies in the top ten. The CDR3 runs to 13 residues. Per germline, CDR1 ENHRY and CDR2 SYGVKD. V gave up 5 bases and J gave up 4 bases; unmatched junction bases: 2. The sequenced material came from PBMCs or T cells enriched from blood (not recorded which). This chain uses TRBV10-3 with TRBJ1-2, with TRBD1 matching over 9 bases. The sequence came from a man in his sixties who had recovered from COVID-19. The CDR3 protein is CAISLDRGYGYTF. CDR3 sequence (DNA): TGTGCCATCAGTTTGGACAGGGGCTATGGCTACACCTTC.